A selection of T cell receptor beta chains follows, all from one sample in a study of PD-1 blockade in mismatch repair-deficient tumors. Profiled with immunoSEQ multiplex PCR; TCRdb holds only in-frame clones, not every one. The data hold approximately 9,800 clones, with 75% to 90% observed a single time. This specimen consisted of PBMCs, obtained 46 weeks after starting pembrolizumab. These receptor sequences come from an adult with mismatch repair-deficient cancer. Each CDR3 is given with its conserved first and last residue. Each record gives: J gene, D gene, clone size, V gene, CDR3 DNA, CDR3 protein. The D gene is left open where the match is weak. Clone size is shown for a subset of rows, as once, few, many or a class of expanded clone.

>TRBJ2-1|TRBD2|-|TRBV11-2
TGTGCCAGCAGCTTCCTAGCGGGTGGCTCCTACAATGAGCAGTTCTTC
CASSFLAGGSYNEQFF
>TRBJ1-3|-|-|TRBV7-9
TGTGCCAGCAGCTTAGGCCCAGAACCATACGCCACCATATATTTT
CASSLGPEPYATIYF
>TRBJ2-5|TRBD1|-|TRBV28
TGTGCCAGCAGTTCGACAGGGGTTCTAAAGACCCAGTACTTC
CASSSTGVLKTQYF
>TRBJ2-5|-|-|TRBV5-1
TGCGCCAGCAGCTTGAAGGGGGTCCGGGAGACCCAGTACTTC
CASSLKGVRETQYF
>TRBJ2-2|TRBD2|once|TRBV27
TGTGCCAGCAGTTTTCTAGCGGGAGGAGGGTCCACCGGGGAGCTGTTTTTT
CASSFLAGGGSTGELFF
>TRBJ2-2|TRBD2|-|TRBV28
TGTGCCACCCGGACTAGCGGAAATTCGAACACCGGGGAGCTGTTTTTT
CATRTSGNSNTGELFF
>TRBJ2-3|TRBD1|-|TRBV19
TGTGCCAGTAGTAGGGGACAGATATACACAGATACGCAGTATTTT
CASSRGQIYTDTQYF
>TRBJ2-7|TRBD2|-|TRBV2
TGTGCCAGCTCCAGTGCTAGCGGGTATTCTTCCTACGAGCAGTACTTC
CASSSASGYSSYEQYF
>TRBJ1-1|-|-|TRBV7-9
TGTGCCAGCAGCTTACAGGGGACGAACACTGAAGCTTTCTTT
CASSLQGTNTEAFF
>TRBJ1-2|TRBD1|-|TRBV29-1
TGCAGCGTCGGACAGGGGGCGGTCGGCTACACCTTC
CSVGQGAVGYTF
>TRBJ2-1|TRBD2|once|TRBV6-6
TGTGCCAGCAGTCCCCGTGCTAGCGGGACCTACAATGAGCAGTTCTTC
CASSPRASGTYNEQFF
>TRBJ2-7|TRBD1|-|TRBV6-5
TGTGCCAGCAGCCGACAGGGAAGGGGCGAGCAGTACTTC
CASSRQGRGEQYF
>TRBJ1-2|-|-|TRBV28
TGTGCCAGCAGTTTTCTCGGCTACAGGGCCGGCTACTATGGCTACACCTTC
CASSFLGYRAGYYGYTF
>TRBJ2-1|TRBD2|-|TRBV7-8
TGTGCCTCTAGCGGGAGGGAGATGTGGAGCTCCTACAATGAGCAGTTCTTC
CASSGREMWSSYNEQFF